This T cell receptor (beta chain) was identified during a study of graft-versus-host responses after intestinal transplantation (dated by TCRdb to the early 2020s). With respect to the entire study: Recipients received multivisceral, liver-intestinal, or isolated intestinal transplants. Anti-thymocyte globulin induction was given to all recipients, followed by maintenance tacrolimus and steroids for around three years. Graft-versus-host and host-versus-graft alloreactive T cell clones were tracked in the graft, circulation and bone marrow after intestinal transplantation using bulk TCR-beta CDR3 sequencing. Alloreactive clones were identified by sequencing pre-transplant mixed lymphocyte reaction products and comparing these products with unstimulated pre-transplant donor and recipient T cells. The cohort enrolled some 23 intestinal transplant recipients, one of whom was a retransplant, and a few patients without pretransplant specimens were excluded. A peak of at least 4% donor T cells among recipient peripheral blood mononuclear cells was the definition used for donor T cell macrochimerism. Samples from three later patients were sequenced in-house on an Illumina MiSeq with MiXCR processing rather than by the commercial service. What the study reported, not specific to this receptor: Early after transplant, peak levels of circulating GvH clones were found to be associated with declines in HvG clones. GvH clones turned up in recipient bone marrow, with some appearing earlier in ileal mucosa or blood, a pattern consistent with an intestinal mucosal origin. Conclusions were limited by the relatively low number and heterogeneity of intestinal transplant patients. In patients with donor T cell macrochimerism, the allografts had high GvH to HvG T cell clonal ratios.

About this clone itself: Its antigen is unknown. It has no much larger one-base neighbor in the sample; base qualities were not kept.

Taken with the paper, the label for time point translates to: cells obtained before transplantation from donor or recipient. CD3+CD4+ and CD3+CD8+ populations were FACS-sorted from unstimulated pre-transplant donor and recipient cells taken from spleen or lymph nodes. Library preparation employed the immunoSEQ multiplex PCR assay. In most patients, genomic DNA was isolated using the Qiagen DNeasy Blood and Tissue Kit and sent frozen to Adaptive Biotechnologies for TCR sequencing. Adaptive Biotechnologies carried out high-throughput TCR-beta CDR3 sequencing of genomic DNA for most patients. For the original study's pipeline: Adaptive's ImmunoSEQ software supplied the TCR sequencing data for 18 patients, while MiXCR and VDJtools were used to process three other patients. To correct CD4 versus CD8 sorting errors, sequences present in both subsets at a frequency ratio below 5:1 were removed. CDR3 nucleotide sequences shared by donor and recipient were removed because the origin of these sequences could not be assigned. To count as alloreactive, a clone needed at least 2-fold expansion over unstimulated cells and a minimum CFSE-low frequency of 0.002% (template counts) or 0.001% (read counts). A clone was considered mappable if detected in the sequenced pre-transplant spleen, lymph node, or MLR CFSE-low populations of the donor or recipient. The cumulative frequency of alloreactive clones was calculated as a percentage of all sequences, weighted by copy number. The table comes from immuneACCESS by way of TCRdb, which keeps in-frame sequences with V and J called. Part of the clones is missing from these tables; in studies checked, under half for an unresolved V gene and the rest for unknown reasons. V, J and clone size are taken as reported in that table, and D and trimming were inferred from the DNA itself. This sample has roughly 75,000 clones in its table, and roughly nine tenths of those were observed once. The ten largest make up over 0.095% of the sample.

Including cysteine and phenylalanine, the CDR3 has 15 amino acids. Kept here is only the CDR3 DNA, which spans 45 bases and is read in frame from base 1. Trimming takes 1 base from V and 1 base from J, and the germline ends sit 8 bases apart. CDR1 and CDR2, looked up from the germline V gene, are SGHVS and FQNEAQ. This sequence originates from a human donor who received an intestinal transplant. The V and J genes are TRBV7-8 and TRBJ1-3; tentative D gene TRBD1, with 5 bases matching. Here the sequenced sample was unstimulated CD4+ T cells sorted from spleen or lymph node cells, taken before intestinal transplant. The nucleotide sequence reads TGTGCCAGCAGCTTAGAACGACAGTCTGGAAACACCATATATTTT. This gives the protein CASSLERQSGNTIYF.